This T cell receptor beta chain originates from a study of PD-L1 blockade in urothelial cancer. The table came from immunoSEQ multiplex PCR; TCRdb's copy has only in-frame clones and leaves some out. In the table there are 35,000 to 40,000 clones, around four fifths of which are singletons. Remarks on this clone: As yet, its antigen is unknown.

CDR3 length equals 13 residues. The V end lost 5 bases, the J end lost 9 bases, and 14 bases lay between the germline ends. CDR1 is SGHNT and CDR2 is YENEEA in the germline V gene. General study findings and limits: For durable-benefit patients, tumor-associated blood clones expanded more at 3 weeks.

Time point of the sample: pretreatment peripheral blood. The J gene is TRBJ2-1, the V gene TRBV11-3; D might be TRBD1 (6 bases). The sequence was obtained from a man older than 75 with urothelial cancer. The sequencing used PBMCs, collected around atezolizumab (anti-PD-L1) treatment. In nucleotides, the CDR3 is TGTGCCAGCAGCCATCAACAGGGTGGTGAGCAGTTCTTC. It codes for CASSHQQGGEQFF.